This is a list of T cell receptor beta chains from one sample in a study of blood T cell repertoires in COVID-19. Only in-frame clones appear in the TCRdb table, and some are missing; sequencing was by immunoSEQ multiplex PCR. The sample lists about 90,000 clones; roughly 84% were seen once. Input material: peripheral blood. The receptor source for this set is a woman aged 80 or older with active or convalescent COVID-19. CDR3s include the opening cysteine and the closing phenylalanine or tryptophan. A D gene is named only where the DNA matches it firmly. A row's size may be missing; if present it is once, few, many or a size class.

v_gene	abundance	j_gene	d_gene	CDR3aa	CDR3nt
TRBV7-6	.	TRBJ2-1	.	CASSLVLADDEQFF	TGTGCCAGCAGCTTAGTTCTAGCTGACGATGAGCAGTTCTTC
TRBV2	.	TRBJ1-1	.	CASSVVVEAFF	TGTGCCAGCAGTGTAGTCGTTGAAGCTTTCTTT
TRBV11-3	.	TRBJ2-3	TRBD2	CASSFGGADTDTQYF	TGTGCCAGCAGCTTCGGGGGGGCGGACACAGATACGCAGTATTTT
TRBV7-8	few	TRBJ2-7	.	CASSLAGGGEQYF	TGTGCCAGCAGCTTAGCGGGAGGCGGGGAGCAGTACTTC
TRBV18	.	TRBJ1-4	.	CASSPPGAGAANEKLFF	TGTGCCAGCTCACCCCCCGGGGCAGGGGCCGCTAATGAAAAACTGTTTTTT
TRBV6-5	once	TRBJ2-3	.	CASRLALTDTQYF	TGTGCCAGCAGATTAGCGTTAACAGATACGCAGTATTTT
TRBV28	.	TRBJ2-1	TRBD2	CATLGGLSYNEQFF	TGTGCCACCCTGGGGGGGTTATCTTACAATGAGCAGTTCTTC
TRBV14	.	TRBJ2-3	.	CASSHWTTSTDTQYF	TGTGCCAGCAGCCACTGGACTACTAGCACAGATACGCAGTATTTT
TRBV28	.	TRBJ2-1	.	CASSLGQGAYNEQFF	TGTGCCAGCAGCCTGGGGCAGGGTGCCTACAATGAGCAGTTCTTC
TRBV6-5	.	TRBJ2-7	TRBD2	CASSRTSGSYEQYF	TGTGCCAGCAGTCGGACTAGCGGGTCCTACGAGCAGTACTTC
TRBV28	once	TRBJ2-5	TRBD2	CASILAGGSETQYF	TGTGCCAGCATACTAGCGGGGGGGAGTGAGACCCAGTACTTC
TRBV5-3	.	TRBJ1-2	TRBD1	CARSLDRIYGYTF	TGTGCCAGAAGCCTGGACAGGATCTATGGCTACACCTTC
TRBV7-2	.	TRBJ1-6	.	CASSLLPAREGSPLHF	TGTGCCAGCAGCTTATTACCTGCCCGGGAGGGATCACCCCTCCACTTT
TRBV11-2	.	TRBJ2-7	.	CASSTKERLYEQYF	TGTGCCAGCAGTACTAAGGAAAGACTCTACGAGCAGTACTTC
TRBV3-1/TRBV3-2	.	TRBJ2-3	TRBD2	CASSQGAGGPGTDTQYF	TGTGCCAGCAGCCAAGGCGCGGGAGGGCCTGGCACAGATACGCAGTATTTT
TRBV5-1	.	TRBJ1-2	.	CASSPGDPNYGYTF	TGCGCCAGCAGCCCAGGTGACCCTAACTATGGCTACACCTTC
TRBV18	few	TRBJ1-4	TRBD1	CASSLYRGVNEKLFF	TGTGCCAGCTCACTTTACAGGGGCGTTAATGAAAAACTGTTTTTT
TRBV19	once	TRBJ1-3	.	CATSHQGSSGNTIYF	TGTGCCACCTCACATCAGGGGTCCTCTGGAAACACCATATATTTT
TRBV7-8	.	TRBJ1-2	.	CASSLATDNSDYGYTF	TGTGCCAGCAGCTTAGCGACAGACAACTCCGACTATGGCTACACCTTC
TRBV7-9	.	TRBJ2-3	TRBD1	CASSLAPGQGIDTQYF	TGTGCCAGCAGCTTAGCGCCGGGACAGGGGATCGATACGCAGTATTTT
TRBV6-5	.	TRBJ2-1	.	CASRDLSSYNEQFF	TGTGCCAGCAGGGACTTGAGCTCCTACAATGAGCAGTTCTTC
TRBV5-4	few	TRBJ1-1	.	CASSLIGVNTEAFF	TGTGCCAGCAGCTTGATAGGAGTCAACACTGAAGCTTTCTTT
TRBV7-2	.	TRBJ2-7	.	CASSLVGGSTGYEQYF	TGTGCCAGCAGCTTAGTAGGGGGAAGTACAGGGTACGAGCAGTACTTC
TRBV6-6	.	TRBJ2-7	.	CASRPPSASYEQYF	TGTGCCAGCAGGCCCCCAAGCGCGAGCTACGAGCAGTACTTC
TRBV27	.	TRBJ2-7	TRBD1	CASSFDRVTSYEQYF	TGTGCCAGCAGTTTTGACAGGGTGACCTCCTACGAGCAGTACTTC
TRBV7-2	.	TRBJ1-3	.	CASSLDGLGVAGVRNTIYF	TGTGCCAGCAGCTTAGATGGGCTCGGGGTGGCAGGGGTTAGAAACACCATATATTTT
TRBV3-1/TRBV3-2	.	TRBJ1-2	.	CASSLLSALGAGGGYTF	TGTGCCAGCAGCCTTCTTTCGGCGCTGGGCGCAGGAGGTGGCTACACCTTC
TRBV2	.	TRBJ1-2	.	CASSDAELYGYTF	TGTGCCAGCAGTGATGCGGAGCTCTATGGCTACACCTTC
TRBV2	few	TRBJ1-1	.	CASSTRPAGGAEAFF	TGTGCCAGCAGCACCAGACCGGCGGGGGGGGCTGAAGCTTTCTTT
TRBV5-1	.	TRBJ2-5	.	CASSLQGGSETQYF	TGCGCCAGCAGCTTGCAGGGGGGCTCAGAGACCCAGTACTTC
TRBV9	.	TRBJ2-2	.	CASSPLTGNTGELFF	TGTGCCAGCAGCCCGTTGACAGGGAACACCGGGGAGCTGTTTTTT
TRBV3-1/TRBV3-2	.	TRBJ1-5	.	CASSQGRGNQPQHF	TGTGCCAGCAGCCAAGGGAGAGGCAATCAGCCCCAGCATTTT